Following are 20 T cell receptor beta chains from one sample sequenced in a study of monozygotic twins with inflammatory bowel disease. For each CDR3 protein, TCRdb gives one entry from its re-call of the 5' RACE reads, without DNA. This listing includes more than 300,000 distinct CDR3 sequences. Material: blood. The receptor source for this set is a human donor with ulcerative colitis or Crohn's disease, or a healthy co-twin of an affected twin (not recorded which).

The V and J genes are TRBV7-2 and TRBJ1-2. The CDR3 is 15 amino acids. The germline gives CDR1 SGHTA, CDR2 FQGNSA. The chain's CDR3 is CASSLALGGGYGYTF. Together with reference TRBV7-2 and TRBJ1-2, the CDR3 gives the full variable domain: GAGVSQSPSNKVTEKGKDVELRCDPISGHTALYWYRQSLGQGLEFLIYFQGNSAPDKSGLPSDRFSAERTGGSVSTLTIQRTQQEDSAVYLCASSLALGGGYGYTFGSGTRLTVV.

This sequence joins TRBV20-1 and TRBJ2-3; TCRdb names TRBD2, which stays unverified in the absence of DNA. Germline V gives CDR1 DFQATT, CDR2 SNEGSKA (reference sequence). This CDR3 comprises 15 residues. CDR3 in amino acids: CSAQRTSGVTDTQYF.

The chain is built from TRBV5-4 and TRBJ2-4; the TCRdb D gene call, TRBD1, has no DNA to confirm it. The CDR3 sequence is 14 residues long. Germline V gene sequence: CDR1 SGHNT, CDR2 YYREEE (reference sequence). CDR3 sequence reads: CASRPGQGANIQYF.

V usage is TRBV2 and J usage is TRBJ2-7. CDR1 is SNHLY, CDR2 FYNNEI, per germline. The CDR3 sequence is 12 residues long. The CDR3 spells CASSELVLEQYF.

The rearrangement uses TRBV7-2 and TRBJ1-6; TCRdb reports TRBD1, a call that lacks DNA to check it against. The germline gives CDR1 SGHTA, CDR2 FQGNSA. This CDR3 is built from 14 residues. CDR3 sequence: CASSRTGNNSPLHF.

This chain connects TRBV12-3 or TRBV12-4 to TRBJ2-1; TCRdb reports TRBD1, a call that lacks DNA to check it against. This CDR3 region has 14 residues. The CDR3 protein is CASLPRASDNEQFF.

J is TRBJ2-4 and V is TRBV5-1; TCRdb selects TRBD2, and the lack of DNA leaves this call unchecked. Germline V gives CDR1 SGHRS, CDR2 YFSETQ. There are 14 residues in the CDR3. The CDR3 spells CASSGAGTIDIQYF.

V and J are TRBV7-2 and TRBJ2-1; the D call from TCRdb, TRBD2, cannot be confirmed without DNA. Germline V gene data show CDR1 as SGHTA and CDR2 as FQGNSA. The CDR3 has 13 amino acids. This chain's CDR3 is CASSLEPSGRWFF.

This sequence joins TRBV12-3 or TRBV12-4 and TRBJ1-3; absent DNA, TCRdb's TRBD1 call cannot be checked. The length of the CDR3 is 16 residues. The CDR3 sequence is CASIPRVRTSGNTIYF.

The chain has TRBV5-4 and TRBJ1-1. The germline V gene encodes CDR1 SGHNT and CDR2 YYREEE (reference sequence). This CDR3 comprises 14 residues. CDR3 amino acids: CASSLGDLNTEAFF.

The CDR3 loop reads CASSHRDYLYEQYF. The rearrangement links TRBV7-9 to TRBJ2-7; the TRBD2 assignment by TCRdb is unverifiable without DNA. There are 14 residues in the CDR3. The germline CDR1 and CDR2 sequences are SEHNR and FQNEAQ (reference sequence).

This chain links TRBV28 with TRBJ1-3; TCRdb designates TRBD1, a call that cannot be tested without DNA. The germline CDR1 and CDR2 sequences are MDHEN and SYDVKM. This CDR3 region has 15 residues. The CDR3 sequence: CASSPRTRRRDTIYF.

The chain couples TRBV6-5 to TRBJ2-7; the TCRdb D gene call, TRBD1, has no DNA to confirm it. The CDR3 spans 12 residues. The germline gives CDR1 MNHEY, CDR2 SVGAGI. The CDR3 spells CASSYTGGEQYF.

The rearrangement joins TRBV20-1 to TRBJ2-5; TCRdb names TRBD1, which stays unverified in the absence of DNA. Germline CDR1 and CDR2: DFQATT and SNEGSKA (reference sequence). The CDR3 covers 14 residues. This CDR3 is CSAPRGTGGETQYF.

The gene calls are TRBV5-1 and TRBJ2-7; TCRdb indicates TRBD1, and absent DNA this call remains unverified. This CDR3 is built from 13 residues. From germline, CDR1 is SGHRS and CDR2 YFSETQ. The CDR3 is CASKGQSSYEQYF.

The V call is TRBV6-5, the J call TRBJ1-6; TCRdb returns TRBD1, unconfirmable since there is no DNA. CDR3 length: 12 amino acids. CDR1 and CDR2 from the germline V gene are MNHEY and SVGAGI. The CDR3 sequence: CASSSGGRPLHF.

The chain recombines TRBV12-3 or TRBV12-4 with TRBJ2-1; TCRdb's D call of TRBD2 is untestable without DNA. This CDR3 has 16 residues. The CDR3 reads CATKPSTSGNANEQFF.

The chain is built from TRBV7-9 and TRBJ1-1; TCRdb calls TRBD1, which cannot be checked without DNA. Germline V gives CDR1 SEHNR, CDR2 FQNEAQ (reference sequence). The CDR3 totals 13 residues. The CDR3 protein is CASSRGTGSEAFF.

The genes are TRBV24-1 and TRBJ2-1; no DNA is available, so the TRBD2 call from TCRdb remains unchecked. The CDR3 consists of 16 residues. Germline CDR1 and CDR2: KGHDR and SFDVKD. CDR3 residues: CATSDRLAGLQGRQFF.

The chain carries TRBV12-3 or TRBV12-4 and TRBJ2-7; the D call from TCRdb, TRBD2, cannot be confirmed without DNA. This CDR3 has 13 amino acids. The CDR3 protein is CASSPGTSKTQYF.